This T cell receptor (beta chain) was captured in a study of blood T cells in healthy people across ages. Germline-derived CDR1 and CDR2 are SGHTA and FQGNSA. CDR3 size: 15 residues. V lost 1 base and J 6 bases, leaving 13 bases between the germline ends. Using a J-beta primer mix together with a sample-barcoded 5' primer, a second PCR was run for roughly 7 to 11 cycles. Each of the samples gave a minimum of 2.5 million paired-end reads that contained CDR3. TCRdb re-called the 5' RACE reads through MiXCR, storing one row per CDR3 protein. The data show about 750,000 distinct CDR3 sequences, about 55% seen once.

The TCR was taken from an elderly man in good health. The V call is TRBV7-2, the J call TRBJ2-1, with D perhaps TRBD2 (5 bases). The sequencing input was blood. The CDR3 loop reads CASSLGALAINEQFF. As DNA, the CDR3 is TGTGCCAGCAGCTTAGGAGCTCTAGCAATCAATGAGCAGTTCTTC. Filled out from reference TRBV7-2 and TRBJ2-1, the complete variable domain reads GAGVSQSPSNKVTEKGKDVELRCDPISGHTALYWYRQSLGQGLEFLIYFQGNSAPDKSGLPSDRFSAERTGGSVSTLTIQRTQQEDSAVYLCASSLGALAINEQFFGPGTRLTVL.